This TCR beta chain was observed in a study of CD8+ T cells in alopecia areata. Study as a whole: Patients took tofacitinib for 6 to 18 months, followed by 6 drug-free months.

Study-wide findings and caveats: In scalp samples, resident alphabeta T cells of normal skin are also sequenced. Higher clonality than in normal scalp was seen in lesional scalp, especially alopecia totalis/universalis. Scalp clonality and expanded CD8+ clones among the top 100 showed significant decreases with tofacitinib.

Concerning this clone: Its antigen is undetermined.

The V and J ends lost 4 bases and 4 bases respectively, with 13 bases between them. This CDR3 comprises 14 residues. The germline gives CDR1 GTSNPN, CDR2 SVGIG (reference sequence). cDNA reverse transcribed from extracted RNA served as the sequencing template. TCRdb's table, derived via immunoSEQ multiplex PCR, lists solely in-frame clones and lacks some. The sample records approximately 200,000 clones, roughly 60% being singletons. Indicated treatment: oral pan-JAK inhibitor, 5-10 mg twice daily. This TCR came from a human donor with alopecia areata. The material sequenced was CD4+ T cells sorted from blood, taken at week 24, from a patient treated with tofacitinib. The chain employs TRBV30 and TRBJ2-2; no definite D call. The DNA for the CDR3 is TGTGCCTGGACGTCCTTAAGATCCACCGGGGAGCTGTTTTTT. Translating gives CAWTSLRSTGELFF.